The 29 T cell receptor beta chains below were found in one sample sequenced in a study of response to subunit inactivated influenza vaccine listed by TCRdb under 2018. The method was RT-PCR. Sequenced on an Illumina HiSeq 2500. TCRdb reprocessing: public reads trimmed at Q25 with fastp, clones called with MiXCR, in-frame beta chains kept. Here each entry gathers all rows of one CDR3 protein and keeps the most common genes and DNA. This sample has more than 550,000 distinct CDR3 sequences in its table, and 12% of those were observed once. The ten largest clones take up about a tenth of the sample. The sample in question was PBMCs from blood, obtained on the day of vaccination. These receptor sequences come from a man between 45 and 60 years old who received an inactivated influenza vaccine. Donor details come from another sample of the same person, matched by shared clones.

The gene calls are TRBV20-1 and TRBJ1-1, with 8 bases matching TRBD1. The ends lost 3 bases at V and 4 bases at J; junction bases unmatched: 7. CDR1 DFQATT and CDR2 SNEGSKA come from the germline V gene (reference sequence). The length of the CDR3 is 14 residues. CDR3 residues: CSASPPGGFTEAFF. The CDR3 DNA is TGCAGTGCTAGCCCCCCAGGGGGCTTCACTGAAGCTTTCTTT.

This clonotype was seen more than once but under ten times. Here the CDR3 reads CSVEEYRLAKNIQYF. CDR3 nucleotides: TGCAGCGTTGAAGAGTATAGGCTAGCCAAAAACATTCAGTACTTC. This chain links TRBV29-1 with TRBJ2-4; D gene uncertain. Germline CDR1 is SQVTM and CDR2 is ANQGSEA. The ends were cut back, 0 bases at V and 0 bases at J, with 9 bases in the middle. The CDR3 is made up of 15 amino acids.

This clonotype has a count of ten or more. This rearrangement joins TRBV29-1 to TRBJ2-2; either TRBD1 or TRBD2 may supply D (5 bases each). The CDR3 is 13 amino acids. V gave up 3 bases and J gave up 4 bases, with 9 bases separating them. Germline assignment: CDR1 SQVTM and CDR2 ANQGSEA. CDR3 in DNA: TGCAGCGTTGACAGGGCGGGCACCGGGGAGCTGTTTTTT. Encoded protein: CSVDRAGTGELFF.

This chain joins TRBV4-3 and TRBJ2-7; D uncertain. This CDR3 spans 14 amino acids. The V gene lost 2 bases and the J gene lost 3 bases, with 11 bases spanning the gap. CDR1 LGHNA and CDR2 YSLEER come from the germline V gene. CDR3 region: CASSQTANYYEQYF. The CDR3 DNA sequence: TGCGCCAGCAGCCAAACAGCTAATTACTACGAGCAGTACTTC.

The rearrangement uses TRBV5-6 and TRBJ2-7; D may be TRBD1 (6 bases). Germline V gene lookup returns CDR1 SGHDT and CDR2 YYEEEE. The CDR3 is made up of 15 amino acids. Trimming took 3 bases from V and 3 from J, leaving 16 bases between them. The CDR3 nucleotides read TGTGCCAGCAGCTCATACGTGGCCAGGGGCTACGAGCAGTACTTC. Its protein product is CASSSYVARGYEQYF.

This clonotype was recorded many times. This chain connects TRBV12-3 or TRBV12-4 to TRBJ2-7; D uncertain. The CDR3 runs to 11 residues. V lost 5 bases and J lost 6, with 8 bases in between. As DNA, the CDR3 is TGTGCCAGCAGTGGGTTATCCGAGCAGTACTTC. Encoded protein: CASSGLSEQYF.

The chain carries TRBV6-1 and TRBJ2-1; the match to TRBD2 covers 9 bases. The CDR3 has 15 amino acids. The germline CDR1 and CDR2 sequences are MNHNS and SASEGT. The junction had 10 bases not matched to a gene; V was cut back by 5 bases and J by 8 bases. CDR3 coding DNA: TGTGCCAGCAGTCTTTCGGGCGGGAGGGCCCATGAGCAGTTCTTC. It translates to CASSLSGGRAHEQFF.

The chain links TRBV27 to TRBJ2-1, with D unresolved. Trimming took off 5 bases at V and 4 bases at J, with 12 bases between the two ends. Germline values: CDR1 MNHEY, CDR2 SMNVEV (reference sequence). This CDR3 has 14 amino acids. The CDR3 DNA reads TGTGCCAGCAGTGAGAGCGAAACATACAATGAGCAGTTCTTC. It is translated as CASSESETYNEQFF.

This chain uses TRBV28 with TRBJ1-5; possible D gene TRBD1, 5 bases. The V end was cut by 6 bases, the J end by 5 bases, with 20 bases between. The CDR3 is made up of 16 amino acids. Germline V gene sequence: CDR1 MDHEN, CDR2 SYDVKM. The CDR3 is CASRTTERGTDQPQHF. In DNA form, the CDR3 reads TGTGCCAGCAGAACGACCGAGAGAGGGACCGATCAGCCCCAGCATTTT.

The chain couples TRBV2 to TRBJ2-4; 7 bases are a match to TRBD1. Per the germline V gene, CDR1 is SNHLY and CDR2 is FYNNEI. The CDR3 runs 15 residues. Trimming removed 5 bases from V and 0 bases from J; junction bases left unmatched: 4. CDR3 amino acids: CASSTTGVAKNIQYF. CDR3 bases: TGTGCCAGCAGTACAACAGGGGTAGCCAAAAACATTCAGTACTTC.

This clonotype was counted a few times. The V gene is TRBV12-3 or TRBV12-4, the J gene TRBJ1-5; 10 bases map to TRBD1. The trim removed 6 bases at V and 5 bases at J, leaving 10 bases unmatched. This CDR3 has 16 amino acids. The CDR3 spells CASSTGLTGGYQPQHF. DNA for the CDR3: TGTGCCAGCAGCACCGGACTGACAGGGGGCTATCAGCCCCAGCATTTT.

The chain recombines TRBV19 with TRBJ2-7, with D possibly matching TRBD2 (6 bases). V shed 4 bases and J shed 7 bases, with 17 bases lying between them. The germline V gene encodes CDR1 LNHDA and CDR2 SQIVND (reference sequence). The CDR3 loop spans 14 amino acids. The CDR3, as DNA: TGTGCCAGTAGTACCGCCCTTCAGGCGGGGGAGCAGTACTTC. Its translation: CASSTALQAGEQYF.

V gene TRBV20-1 combines with J gene TRBJ2-7, with TRBD1 matching 8 bases. The CDR3 consists of 14 residues. Per the germline V gene, CDR1 is DFQATT and CDR2 is SNEGSKA (reference sequence). After removal of 6 bases from V and 1 base from J, the junction contained 8 bases not matched to a gene. The CDR3 protein is CSARGTGGSYEQYF. CDR3 nucleotides: TGCAGTGCCAGGGGAACAGGGGGATCCTACGAGCAGTACTTC.

V is TRBV7-9 and J is TRBJ2-7; D remains ambiguous. Germline lookup yields CDR1 SEHNR and CDR2 FQNEAQ (reference sequence). This CDR3 has 16 residues. The germline V and J ends were trimmed by 5 bases and 3 bases, with 20 bases remaining between them. This CDR3 reads CASSPSERVTYYEQYF. DNA of the CDR3: TGTGCCAGCAGCCCGTCTGAACGGGTGACCTACTACGAGCAGTACTTC. Complete variable domain (other parts from reference TRBV7-9 and TRBJ2-7): DTGVSQNPRHKITKRGQNVTFRCDPISEHNRLYWYRQTLGQGPEFLTYFQNEAQLEKSRLLSDRFSAERPKGSFSTLEIQRTEQGDSAMYLCASSPSERVTYYEQYFGPGTRLTVT.

This clonotype was counted only a few times. The chain employs TRBV20-1 and TRBJ2-7, with 12 bases lining up with TRBD2. Germline lookup yields CDR1 DFQATT and CDR2 SNEGSKA (reference sequence). The CDR3 consists of 16 residues. After removal of 6 bases from V and 2 bases from J, the junction contained 11 bases not matched to a gene. The CDR3: CSARPLAGGGPYEQYF. For the CDR3, the DNA is TGCAGTGCCCGACCCCTAGCGGGAGGGGGGCCCTACGAGCAGTACTTC.

In its sample, this clonotype was seen many times. The gene calls are TRBV7-2 and TRBJ2-3, with D unclear. Deletions cut 2 bases from V and 2 bases from J, with 11 bases between. In germline, CDR1 is SGHTA, CDR2 FQGNSA. This CDR3 comprises 15 residues. The CDR3 is CASSLYSEYTDTQYF. For the CDR3, the DNA is TGTGCCAGCAGCTTATACAGCGAATACACAGATACGCAGTATTTT.

The rearrangement uses TRBV2 and TRBJ2-5; 11 bases match TRBD2. The V gene end was trimmed by 5 bases and the J gene end by 1 base; junction bases not matched to a gene: 9. Germline assignment: CDR1 SNHLY and CDR2 FYNNEI. The CDR3 is made up of 17 amino acids. CDR3 in DNA: TGTGCCAGCAGTTCCCACGCTAGCGGGAGGCCCCAAGAGACCCAGTACTTC. Encoded protein: CASSSHASGRPQETQYF.

This clonotype was recorded at least ten times. The J gene is TRBJ2-1, the V gene TRBV29-1; 7 positions agree with TRBD1. The CDR3 has 15 amino acids. The germline V gene has CDR1 SQVTM and CDR2 ANQGSEA. Trimming cost V 3 bases and J 6 bases; bases outside gene matches: 11. CDR3 nucleotides: TGCAGCGTTGAGGGGCGGCAGGGGGTTAGCAATGAGCAGTTCTTC. This encodes CSVEGRQGVSNEQFF.

This clonotype has more than one count but fewer than ten. V usage is TRBV11-2 and J usage is TRBJ2-7, with 7 bases aligning to TRBD1. The germline gives CDR1 SGHAT, CDR2 FQNNGV. The CDR3 runs 14 residues. V shed 3 bases and J 2 bases; nucleotides not matched to a gene: 4. In DNA, the CDR3 is TGTGCCAGCAGCTTGGACAGGTGGACCTACGAGCAGTACTTC. Its translation is CASSLDRWTYEQYF.

This clonotype has a handful of counts. V gene TRBV6-2 or TRBV6-3 combines with J gene TRBJ2-1, with TRBD1 as a possible D gene (5 bases). The V end was cut by 5 bases, the J end by 5 bases, with 7 bases between. The CDR3 runs 12 residues. The germline V gene has CDR1 MNHEY and CDR2 SVGEGT. CDR3 nucleotides: TGTGCCAGCAGTGGCAGGGACAATGAGCAGTTCTTC. Translating it yields CASSGRDNEQFF.

The V call is TRBV4-2, the J call TRBJ2-1; 9 positions match TRBD2. Per the germline V gene, CDR1 is LGHNA and CDR2 is YNFKEQ. CDR3 size: 17 residues. The ends lost 1 base at V and 5 bases at J; junction bases unmatched: 9. CDR3 nucleotides: TGTGCCAGCAGCCAAGGGCTAGCGGGAAGTCGTGACAATGAGCAGTTCTTC. The encoded protein is CASSQGLAGSRDNEQFF.

This clonotype was seen more than once but under ten times. This sequence joins TRBV4-1 and TRBJ2-5; D may be TRBD1 or TRBD2 (5 bases each). The V gene lost 3 bases and the J gene lost 5 bases, with 19 bases spanning the gap. Germline values: CDR1 MGHRA, CDR2 YSYEKL. The length of the CDR3 is 16 residues. Written as DNA, the CDR3 is TGCGCCAGCAGCCATTTTAAGGGACCTCGCCCGGAGACCCAGTACTTC. This sequence encodes CASSHFKGPRPETQYF.

This clonotype was detected only a few times. The V gene is TRBV4-1, the J gene TRBJ1-4; 7 bases line up with TRBD1. The CDR3 length is 16 residues. Trimming took 4 bases from V and 0 from J; bases not matched to a gene: 5. Germline CDR1 is MGHRA and CDR2 is YSYEKL. The chain's CDR3 is CASSLDRVATNEKLFF. CDR3 in DNA: TGCGCCAGCAGCCTTGACAGGGTTGCAACTAATGAAAAACTGTTTTTT.

This clonotype appeared many times. This chain links TRBV12-3 or TRBV12-4 with TRBJ2-5, with 10 bases that match TRBD2. This CDR3 has 14 amino acids. The junction had 7 bases not matched to a gene; V was cut back by 3 bases and J by 9 bases. The CDR3 DNA sequence: TGTGCCAGCAGTTTTAACCTAGCGGGAGCATCCCAGTACTTC. Its protein product is CASSFNLAGASQYF.

This clonotype was picked up many times. The genes are TRBV5-8 and TRBJ1-1; D not certain. Germline CDR1 and CDR2: SGHTS and YDEGEE. This CDR3 contains 12 residues. Trimming left V 5 bases short and J 1 base short, with 6 bases between. The DNA for the CDR3 is TGTGCCAGCAGGAATAGGAACACTGAAGCTTTCTTT. Amino acid sequence: CASRNRNTEAFF. Variable domain in full (rest from reference TRBV5-8 and TRBJ1-1): EAGVTQSPTHLIKTRGQQATLRCSPISGHTSVYWYQQALGLGLQFLLWYDEGEERNRGNFPPRFSGRQFPNYSSELNVNALELEDSALYLCASRNRNTEAFFGQGTRLTVV.

J is TRBJ2-2 and V is TRBV6-4; D gene unclear. The V and J ends lost 0 bases and 1 base respectively, with 6 bases between them. This CDR3 region has 15 residues. In germline, CDR1 is MRHNA, CDR2 SNTAGT. This CDR3 is CASSDSFGNTGELFF. As DNA, the CDR3 is TGTGCCAGCAGTGACTCGTTCGGGAACACCGGGGAGCTGTTTTTT.

The rearrangement uses TRBV5-1 and TRBJ1-2; 7 bases match TRBD1. CDR3 length: 13 amino acids. Germline V CDR1 and CDR2: SGHRS, YFSETQ. The V and J ends lost 0 bases and 7 bases, in that order; junction bases with no gene match: 3. The DNA for the CDR3 is TGCGCCAGCAGCTTGGGGGACAGCCCTGGCTACACCTTC. It yields the protein CASSLGDSPGYTF.

The rearrangement links TRBV28 to TRBJ2-1; 9 bases agree with TRBD2. Germline loops: CDR1 MDHEN, CDR2 SYDVKM. The J segment lost 4 bases and the V segment lost 6 bases, leaving 10 bases of the junction unmatched. There are 16 residues in the CDR3. The CDR3 is CASSPSGTSGYNEQFF. CDR3 sequence (DNA): TGTGCCAGCAGCCCTTCCGGCACTAGCGGGTACAATGAGCAGTTCTTC.

A few counts support this clonotype. The CDR3 loop is CSAVRLGRSEQFF. The CDR3 nucleotides are TGCAGTGCTGTAAGACTAGGCCGATCTGAGCAGTTCTTC. The chain links TRBV20-1 to TRBJ2-1, with D maybe TRBD2 (6 bases). Germline CDR1 and CDR2: DFQATT and SNEGSKA (reference sequence). The germline V and J ends were trimmed by 5 bases and 9 bases, with 17 bases remaining between them. CDR3 length: 13 amino acids.